A single sample is the source of the 14 T cell receptor beta chains below, sequenced in a study of blood T cell repertoires in COVID-19. Using immunoSEQ multiplex PCR, the repertoire was profiled, and TCRdb retains in-frame clones only, with some absent. The sample holds about 42,000 clones, 85% to 95% seen once. Sequences were obtained from peripheral blood. Receptor source: a human donor in a cohort sampled during active COVID-19.

The V gene is TRBV6-5, the J gene TRBJ2-1, with 10 bases lining up with TRBD2. CDR1 is MNHEY and CDR2 is SVGAGI in the germline V gene. The CDR3 spans 14 residues. V dropped 8 bases and J dropped 3; count of bases not matched to a gene: 4. CDR3 bases: TGTGCCAGCGGGAGGACTAGCGGCTACAATGAGCAGTTCTTC. Translating gives CASGRTSGYNEQFF.

This clone appeared a single time. Here the CDR3 DNA reads TGTGCCAGCAGAAGAACAGATAGCGGGAGAGAGACCCAGTACTTC. Its translation is CASRRTDSGRETQYF. The chain uses TRBV2 and TRBJ2-5; 9 nucleotides line up with TRBD2. The CDR3 spans 15 residues. Germline CDR1 SNHLY, CDR2 FYNNEI. The trim removed 6 bases at V and 4 bases at J, leaving 9 bases unmatched.

This clone was counted a few times. The chain links TRBV4-1 to TRBJ2-7; 10 nucleotides match TRBD2. The junction had 5 bases not matched to a gene; V was cut back by 4 bases and J by 2 bases. The CDR3 runs to 15 residues. Germline CDR1 MGHRA, CDR2 YSYEKL. In nucleotides, the CDR3 is TGCGCCAGCAGCCCAGCGGGAGGGGGCGCCTACGAGCAGTACTTC. Translation gives CASSPAGGGAYEQYF.

Only one count was recorded for this clone. The chain combines TRBV14 with TRBJ2-5; TRBD2 might be the D (5 bases). Germline V CDR1 and CDR2: SGHDN, FVKESK. Trimming removed 4 bases at V and 5 bases at J, with 14 bases between. The CDR3 extends over 14 amino acids. This chain's CDR3 is CASSPRLTGETQYF. Written as DNA, the CDR3 is TGTGCCAGCAGCCCCCGACTAACGGGGGAGACCCAGTACTTC.

The V gene is TRBV5-6, the J gene TRBJ1-6; 8 positions match TRBD1. V lost 4 bases to trimming and J lost 8 bases; unmatched junction nucleotides: 17. The CDR3 totals 18 residues. Germline V gene lookup returns CDR1 SGHDT and CDR2 YYEEEE. The CDR3 is CASSPNRGTTGVYSPLHF. The CDR3 region has the DNA TGTGCCAGCAGCCCCAACCGGGGGACGACAGGGGTGTATTCACCCCTCCACTTT.

The chain has TRBV5-1 and TRBJ2-5, with D perhaps TRBD2 (6 bases). Germline CDR1 and CDR2: SGHRS and YFSETQ. Deletions cut 4 bases from V and 1 base from J, with 14 bases between. The CDR3 is 15 residues long. Here the CDR3 DNA reads TGCGCCAGCAGCGACCCTGGGGGGTCCCAAGAGACCCAGTACTTC. Translating gives CASSDPGGSQETQYF.

V gene TRBV14 combines with J gene TRBJ1-1; 7 bases line up with TRBD1. The ends lost 4 bases at V and 5 bases at J; junction bases unmatched: 13. In germline, CDR1 is SGHDN, CDR2 FVKESK. The CDR3 sequence is 16 residues long. The CDR3 protein is CASSPRDSHRKTEAFF. CDR3 DNA: TGTGCCAGCAGCCCCCGGGACAGCCACCGCAAGACTGAAGCTTTCTTT.

The V and J genes are TRBV2 and TRBJ2-7, with 8 nucleotides matching TRBD2. Germline lookup yields CDR1 SNHLY and CDR2 FYNNEI. The CDR3 covers 14 residues. With V trimmed by 6 bases and J by 0 bases, 4 bases remained unmatched. The CDR3 sequence is CASSLAGSSYEQYF. CDR3 coding DNA: TGTGCCAGCAGCCTAGCGGGTAGCTCCTACGAGCAGTACTTC. Full variable domain (missing parts from reference TRBV2 and TRBJ2-7): EPEVTQTPSHQVTQMGQEVILRCVPISNHLYFYWYRQILGQKVEFLVSFYNNEISEKSEIFDDQFSVERPDGSNFTLKIRSTKLEDSAMYFCASSLAGSSYEQYFGPGTRLTVT.

The V call is TRBV12-3 or TRBV12-4, the J call TRBJ1-2, with 8 bases lining up with TRBD1. The J segment lost 7 bases and the V segment lost 5 bases, leaving 3 bases of the junction unmatched. This CDR3 spans 12 amino acids. CDR3 protein: CASSIGTGGYTF. The CDR3, as DNA: TGTGCCAGCAGTATCGGGACAGGTGGCTACACCTTC.

This chain links TRBV6-2 or TRBV6-3 with TRBJ2-1, with 11 bases that match TRBD2. Germline trimming cut 2 bases from V and 3 bases from J; bases unmatched to any gene: 9. Germline V gene lookup returns CDR1 MNHEY and CDR2 SVGEGT. This CDR3 has 18 residues. CDR3 bases: TGTGCCAGCAGTTACCTAAGGCTAGCGGGAGGTGTCTACAATGAGCAGTTCTTC. It specifies CASSYLRLAGGVYNEQFF.

The CDR3: CASVYRGDGTQYF. The CDR3, as DNA: TGTGCCAGCGTCTACAGGGGCGACGGGACCCAGTACTTC. The rearrangement links TRBV3-1 (or the pseudogene TRBV3-2) to TRBJ2-5; TRBD1 matches at 7 bases. Germline loops: CDR1 LGHDT, CDR2 YNNKEL (reference sequence). The CDR3 spans 13 residues. The V segment lost 8 bases and the J segment 7 bases; nucleotides outside the gene matches: 10.

This clone has just one count. The rearrangement uses TRBV2 and TRBJ1-2; tentatively, D is TRBD1 (6 bases). The length of the CDR3 is 13 residues. From germline, CDR1 is SNHLY and CDR2 FYNNEI. The V gene lost 1 base and the J gene lost 4 bases, with 7 bases spanning the gap. The CDR3 sequence: CASSEGRGYGYTF. CDR3 nucleotides: TGTGCCAGCAGTGAAGGCAGGGGCTATGGCTACACCTTC.

Remarks on this clone: The same CDR3 also results from other DNA sequences found in this sample. The J gene is TRBJ2-5, the V gene TRBV5-1; 7 bases are shared with TRBD1. This CDR3 region has 15 residues. The trim removed 0 bases at V and 3 bases at J, leaving 5 bases unmatched. From germline, CDR1 is SGHRS and CDR2 YFSETQ. CDR3 coding DNA: TGCGCCAGCAGCTTGGCTTCTACAGGGGAAGAGACCCAGTACTTC. Translating it yields CASSLASTGEETQYF.

The CDR3 nucleotides are TGCGCCAGCAGCCAAGGCCCCGGTTTGGAGCAGTACTTC. Its translation: CASSQGPGLEQYF. This chain uses TRBV4-3 with TRBJ2-7; D gene ambiguous. The germline gives CDR1 LGHNA, CDR2 YSLEER. This CDR3 spans 13 amino acids. Trimming took 1 base from V and 7 from J, leaving 11 bases between them.